The sample holds many counts of the clone carrying this T cell receptor (beta chain). Its antigen is not known. The data stem from a study of T cells in Graves' hyperthyroidism and ophthalmopathy. Overall study results and limits: Separation of ophthalmopathy from stable hyperthyroidism was achieved by a 13 V-J model. Most thyroid clonotypes expanded above 0.001 were also detected in blood.

Trimming took off 1 base at V and 3 bases at J, with 9 bases between the two ends. The CDR3 runs to 14 residues. PBMCs were obtained from about 10 ml fresh peripheral blood. TCR beta CDR3 regions were amplified from RNA transcripts. During a first-round RT-PCR of the TCR CDR3, the HTBI primer set was used. From the multiplex PCR reads, TCRdb called clonotypes with MiXCR, one entry per CDR3 protein. The profile shows about 380,000 distinct CDR3 sequences, less than 15% of them singletons. The chain is built from TRBV12-3 or TRBV12-4 and TRBJ1-1; no clear D gene. This clonotype originated in a man aged 25-45 years with Graves' hyperthyroidism that later progressed to Graves' ophthalmopathy. The sequenced sample consisted of blood. This chain's CDR3 is CASSLEGSDTEAFF. The CDR3 DNA is TGTGCCAGCAGTTTAGAGGGTAGTGACACTGAAGCTTTCTTT.